Sequencing of this T cell receptor (beta chain) was carried out in a study of T cell responses to AZD1222 COVID-19 vaccine (dated by TCRdb to the early 2020s). For the study in its entirety: A total of approximately 250 trial participants underwent TCR sequencing, of whom 207 had received two doses of AZD1222 and roughly 26 had received two doses of the MenACWY control vaccine. Trial participants were enrolled by age into 18-55, 56-69 and 70-plus year subgroups, with roughly 150, 30 and 60 TCR-sequenced participants respectively.

The CDR3 regions of human TCRbeta chains were analyzed by immunosequencing. The study's processing was this. TCRs in the repertoires were matched against a reference library of SARS-CoV-2-specific TCRs that had been generated with the MIRA antigen-specificity platform. Breadth was defined as the fraction of unique TCRs that were SARS-CoV-2-associated, and depth was defined as the fraction of total T cells that were SARS-CoV-2-associated. Using the MIRA data, every spike-specific TCR was mapped to the spike region that the TCR reacted to and assigned to either a CD4 or a CD8 class. Log10-transformed breadth and depth values were compared by one-way ANOVA with Sidak's multiple comparisons tests. Drawn from immuneACCESS, this table holds only the in-frame rearrangements with V and J called that TCRdb kept. Clones are partly lost; checked studies trace under half to an unresolved V gene and leave the rest unexplained. V, J and clone size are those of that table, while D and trimming were read from the DNA. The sample records about 150,000 clones, under 95% of which are singletons. Jointly, the top ten make up approximately 3.4% of the sample.

The junction shows trimming of 0 bases on V and 3 bases on J, plus 8 bases between the germline ends. The germline V gene (reference sequence) gives CDR1 as GTSNPN and CDR2 as SVGIG. The CDR3, from cysteine to phenylalanine, totals 13 residues. CDR3 DNA is the only sequence kept; it has 39 bases, read in frame from the first base. Concerning this clone: It has no known antigen specificity. The record has no base qualities; no much larger clone is one base away. The sample holds other DNA sequences that translate to the same CDR3.

What the time point label conveys for this sample: about 28 days (+/-7) after the second vaccine dose. AZD1222 recipients whose second dose came at about 4 weeks and those whose second dose came at about 12 weeks were combined into one group, since spike-specific TCR depth and breadth did not differ between the two schedules. The vaccinee samples were drawn from two UK trials, COV001 and COV002, one of which was a single-blind randomized controlled phase 2/3 trial testing AZD1222 (ChAdOx1 nCoV-19) in healthy adults. For TCRbeta chain sequencing, PBMC samples were collected from trial participants at day 0 and at day 28 after the second dose. General findings and caveats noted by the study authors: Only five or six AZD1222 recipients were SARS-CoV-2 seropositive at baseline, limiting conclusions about previously exposed vaccinees. Epitopes outside the regions mutated in the B.1.351 and B.1.1.7 variants were reportedly recognized by nearly half of the unique spike-specific TCRs. In the small 56-69-year group, the increase in depth fell short of significance, most likely because of low power. Because no day 14 peak-response samples were available, repertoires were characterized only after the peak T cell response. Participants were mostly white British, with more females than males. The authors suggested clonal diversity may have been underestimated. After two AZD1222 doses, spike-specific TCR breadth and depth were significantly higher than at day 0 and than in MenACWY recipients. The vaccine-associated CD4 TCRs covered the entire spike protein, and the dominant responses fell in regions 160-218 and 743-854.

This clonotype was sampled from an adult who received the AZD1222 COVID-19 vaccine. Here the chain combines TRBV30 and TRBJ1-1, and the D gene may be TRBD1, 6 bases matching. Source: peripheral blood, taken 28 days after the second AZD1222 dose. The DNA reads TGTGCCTGGAGTGTGACAGGTTACACTGAAGCTTTCTTT. This yields the protein CAWSVTGYTEAFF.